The 26 T cell receptor beta chains given below trace back to one sample, sequenced in a study of PD-1 blockade in mismatch repair-deficient tumors. Time point reported: roughly ten-day in vitro stimulation with candidate neoantigen peptide 6. Sequenced by immunoSEQ multiplex PCR; TCRdb stores in-frame clones only, minus some. The sample lists about 14,000 clones, around 83% occurring once. These receptors' targets are unknown. The sample here was cells cultured in vitro, taken from a patient treated with pembrolizumab. These TCRs come from an adult with mismatch repair-deficient cancer.

The chain employs TRBV5-6 and TRBJ1-2, with D uncertain. The CDR3 runs 12 residues. Germline assignment: CDR1 SGHDT and CDR2 YYEEEE. Trimming removed 3 bases from V and 8 bases from J, with 11 bases in between. This chain's CDR3 is CASSSRARGYTF. CDR3 in DNA: TGTGCCAGCAGCTCGAGGGCTCGGGGCTACACCTTC.

J is TRBJ2-7 and V is TRBV25-1, with 7 bases fitting TRBD1. The CDR3 totals 13 residues. Germline values: CDR1 MGHDK, CDR2 SYGVNS. V was pared by 4 bases and J by 1 base, with 1 base of the junction left unmatched. CDR3 amino acids: CASSGRGSYEQYF. The CDR3 nucleotides are TGTGCCAGCAGTGGCAGGGGGTCCTACGAGCAGTACTTC.

V is TRBV6-5 and J is TRBJ1-5, with D unresolved. V lost 5 bases and J 0 bases, leaving 8 bases between the germline ends. Germline V gene lookup returns CDR1 MNHEY and CDR2 SVGAGI. CDR3 length: 14 amino acids. The CDR3 reads CASSAAYSNQPQHF. The CDR3 DNA sequence: TGTGCCAGCAGTGCAGCTTATAGCAATCAGCCCCAGCATTTT.

The chain employs TRBV29-1 and TRBJ1-2, with D possibly being TRBD1 (6 bases). V shed 0 bases and J shed 5 bases, with 13 bases lying between them. CDR3 length equals 14 residues. Germline lookup yields CDR1 SQVTM and CDR2 ANQGSEA. The CDR3 DNA reads as TGCAGCGTTGAAGAGTGGGGGGCGGGTTATGGCTACACCTTC. This codes for CSVEEWGAGYGYTF.

The gene calls are TRBV7-9 and TRBJ2-4; no firm D call. The germline gives CDR1 SEHNR, CDR2 FQNEAQ (reference sequence). The CDR3 runs 15 residues. V was clipped by 3 bases and J by 3 bases, with 12 bases between them. In DNA, the CDR3 is TGTGCCAGCAGCTTCGGAAGTGGGGTCAAAAACATTCAGTACTTC. Translating gives CASSFGSGVKNIQYF.

This sequence joins TRBV4-1 and TRBJ2-7; 7 nucleotides line up with TRBD1. This CDR3 has 17 amino acids. Germline-derived CDR1 and CDR2 are MGHRA and YSYEKL. J gave up 1 base and V 4 bases, and 13 bases lay outside the gene matches. The CDR3, as DNA: TGCGCCAGCAGCCGGGAAAGTGGGACAGAGGCTTCCTACGAGCAGTACTTC. Its translation: CASSRESGTEASYEQYF.

This chain connects TRBV5-1 to TRBJ2-5; 7 nucleotides align to TRBD2. This CDR3 contains 15 residues. Losses at the gene ends were 1 base for V and 5 bases for J; bases not matched to a gene: 8. In germline, CDR1 is SGHRS, CDR2 YFSETQ. Here the CDR3 reads CASSLPVGEGETQYF. DNA of the CDR3: TGCGCCAGCAGCTTGCCGGTGGGGGAGGGGGAGACCCAGTACTTC.

CDR3 nucleotide sequence: TGTGCCAGTAAAGTCCCGGGCGGAAACACCATATATTTT. Translated: CASKVPGGNTIYF. The genes are TRBV28 and TRBJ1-3; D unclear. CDR1 and CDR2 from the germline V gene are MDHEN and SYDVKM. The length of the CDR3 is 13 residues. V was shortened by 9 bases and J by 4 bases, with 13 bases between the two germline ends. Variable domain in full (rest from reference TRBV28 and TRBJ1-3): DVKVTQSSRYLVKRTGEKVFLECVQDMDHENMFWYRQDPGLGLRLIYFSYDVKMKEKGDIPEGYSVSREKKERFSLILESASTNQTSMYLCASKVPGGNTIYFGEGSWLTVV.

The chain is built from TRBV5-1 and TRBJ1-1; D is uncertain. This CDR3 is built from 14 residues. Per germline, CDR1 SGHRS and CDR2 YFSETQ. With 0 bases removed from V and 3 bases from J, the gap between germline ends came to 9 bases. The CDR3: CASSLVKGDTEAFF. The DNA for the CDR3 is TGCGCCAGCAGCTTGGTGAAGGGAGACACTGAAGCTTTCTTT.

The chain is built from TRBV7-2 and TRBJ2-5; TRBD1 or TRBD2 may be the D gene (5 bases each). V dropped 5 bases and J dropped 0 bases, with 16 bases sitting between them. The germline V gene encodes CDR1 SGHTA and CDR2 FQGNSA. The CDR3 length is 16 residues. The CDR3 spells CASSPTTGAYQETQYF. The CDR3 DNA reads TGTGCCAGCAGCCCCACTACCGGGGCCTACCAAGAGACCCAGTACTTC.

CDR3 amino acids: CASSPPTSGRAYNEQFF. The CDR3 nucleotides are TGTGCCAGCAGCCCGCCGACTAGCGGGAGGGCCTACAATGAGCAGTTCTTC. The V and J genes are TRBV21-1 and TRBJ2-1; TRBD2 was called by the table and not checked on the DNA. TRBV21-1 is given as a pseudogene. The CDR3 totals 17 residues.

The chain carries TRBV29-1 and TRBJ1-1; D not certain. V gave up 6 bases and J gave up 8 bases, with 22 bases separating them. Germline CDR1 SQVTM, CDR2 ANQGSEA. There are 14 residues in the CDR3. For the CDR3, the DNA is TGCAGCGTGTTCGGTCCCAGGTCTCGGGCAGAAGCTTTCTTT. Translation: CSVFGPRSRAEAFF.

This clone was picked up one time. The gene calls are TRBV7-8 and TRBJ2-1; 8 bases are a match to TRBD2. The CDR3 length is 16 residues. Germline V gene lookup returns CDR1 SGHVS and CDR2 FQNEAQ. The V segment lost 5 bases and the J segment 0 bases; nucleotides outside the gene matches: 6. The CDR3 DNA reads as TGTGCCAGCAGCCCTCTAGCGGGCTTCTCCTACAATGAGCAGTTCTTC. Its translation is CASSPLAGFSYNEQFF.

The V call is TRBV7-9, the J call TRBJ2-7, with TRBD2 matching 7 bases. CDR3 length equals 16 residues. After removal of 5 bases from V and 0 bases from J, the junction contained 10 bases not matched to a gene. CDR1 and CDR2 from the germline V gene are SEHNR and FQNEAQ (reference sequence). CDR3 loop: CASSLGGVLSSYEQYF. In DNA form, the CDR3 reads TGTGCCAGCAGCCTTGGGGGGGTCCTGAGCTCCTACGAGCAGTACTTC. The full variable domain, rest sourced from reference TRBV7-9 and TRBJ2-7, is DTGVSQNPRHKITKRGQNVTFRCDPISEHNRLYWYRQTLGQGPEFLTYFQNEAQLEKSRLLSDRFSAERPKGSFSTLEIQRTEQGDSAMYLCASSLGGVLSSYEQYFGPGTRLTVT.

The chain combines TRBV10-3 with TRBJ2-2; TRBD1 matches at 10 bases. Germline assignment: CDR1 ENHRY and CDR2 SYGVKD. The CDR3 is 16 amino acids. J lost 2 bases, V lost 8 bases, and 8 bases had no gene match. CDR3 in amino acids: CAIADGTGVNTGELFF. CDR3 DNA: TGTGCCATCGCTGATGGGACAGGGGTTAACACCGGGGAGCTGTTTTTT.

The chain couples TRBV5-1 to TRBJ2-5; 9 nucleotides line up with TRBD2. This CDR3 region has 15 residues. Germline CDR1 SGHRS, CDR2 YFSETQ. With 0 bases clipped from V and 2 bases from J, the junction kept 2 bases outside the gene matches. This chain's CDR3 is CASSLALAGQETQYF. The CDR3 coding sequence is TGCGCCAGCAGCTTGGCCCTAGCGGGGCAAGAGACCCAGTACTTC.

The J gene is TRBJ1-5, the V gene TRBV27, with D perhaps TRBD1 (5 bases). The V end lost 3 bases, the J end lost 8 bases, and 14 bases lay between the germline ends. CDR3 size: 14 residues. Per germline, CDR1 MNHEY and CDR2 SMNVEV (reference sequence). CDR3 in amino acids: CASSFLGETEPQHF. CDR3 bases: TGTGCCAGCAGTTTTCTGGGGGAGACTGAGCCCCAGCATTTT.

For the CDR3, the DNA is TGTGCCAGCAGCCCCCGGGTAACGGGCAGCAGCTATAGCAATCAGCCCCAGCATTTT. Amino acid sequence: CASSPRVTGSSYSNQPQHF. J is TRBJ1-5 and V is TRBV7-8; D uncertain. Germline CDR1 and CDR2: SGHVS and FQNEAQ. The V and J ends lost 5 bases and 0 bases respectively, with 23 bases between them. The CDR3 has 19 amino acids.

This clone has just one count. This chain connects TRBV28 to TRBJ2-7; 10 bases agree with TRBD2. V lost 5 bases, J lost 0 bases, and 16 bases stayed unmatched. The CDR3 has 19 amino acids. CDR1 and CDR2 from the germline V gene are MDHEN and SYDVKM. The CDR3 protein is CASSPGMSGRASSSYEQYF. CDR3 in DNA: TGTGCCAGCAGTCCCGGGATGAGCGGGAGGGCCTCGAGCTCCTACGAGCAGTACTTC.

The chain couples TRBV29-1 to TRBJ2-7, with D possibly being TRBD1 (6 bases). Germline-derived CDR1 and CDR2 are SQVTM and ANQGSEA. CDR3 size: 11 residues. The CDR3 protein is CSGQNSYEQYF. The DNA for the CDR3 is TGCTCCGGACAGAACTCCTACGAGCAGTACTTC.

The genes are TRBV5-1 and TRBJ2-7; D perhaps matches TRBD2 (5 bases). Germline CDR1 is SGHRS and CDR2 is YFSETQ. V was shortened by 0 bases and J by 0 bases, with 10 bases between the two germline ends. The CDR3 loop spans 15 amino acids. CDR3 sequence reads: CASSLVAGSSYEQYF. CDR3 DNA sequence: TGCGCCAGCAGCTTGGTGGCGGGCAGCTCCTACGAGCAGTACTTC. The complete variable domain, with remaining parts taken from reference TRBV5-1 and TRBJ2-7, reads KAGVTQTPRYLIKTRGQQVTLSCSPISGHRSVSWYQQTPGQGLQFLFEYFSETQRNKGNFPGRFSGRQFSNSRSEMNVSTLELGDSALYLCASSLVAGSSYEQYFGPGTRLTVT.

CDR3 protein: CASSFSDMPLHF. The CDR3 DNA sequence: TGTGCCAGCAGTTTCTCGGACATGCCCCTCCACTTT. The chain links TRBV27 to TRBJ1-6; D possibly corresponds to TRBD1 (5 bases). Germline-derived CDR1 and CDR2 are MNHEY and SMNVEV (reference sequence). V lost 3 bases and J lost 13, with 10 bases in between. This CDR3 has 12 residues.

The V gene is TRBV6-5, the J gene TRBJ1-4; D remains ambiguous. There are 13 residues in the CDR3. Trimming took off 7 bases at V and 0 bases at J, with 6 bases between the two ends. Germline values: CDR1 MNHEY, CDR2 SVGAGI. DNA of the CDR3: TGTGCCAGCATGGCTGCAACTAATGAAAAACTGTTTTTT. Amino acid sequence: CASMAATNEKLFF.

The chain recombines TRBV5-1 with TRBJ2-1; either TRBD1 or TRBD2 may supply D (5 bases each). CDR1 SGHRS and CDR2 YFSETQ come from the germline V gene. The V gene lost 0 bases and the J gene lost 3 bases, with 10 bases spanning the gap. The CDR3 totals 15 residues. The CDR3 nucleotides are TGCGCCAGCAGCTTGGATGGGGGTAGCTACAATGAGCAGTTCTTC. Translated: CASSLDGGSYNEQFF.

This clone was seen only once. V and J are TRBV28 and TRBJ2-7; the D gene could be TRBD1 or TRBD2 (5 bases each). Trimming removed 10 bases from V and 0 bases from J, with 16 bases in between. CDR1 MDHEN and CDR2 SYDVKM come from the germline V gene. This CDR3 contains 14 residues. The CDR3 DNA is TGTGCCACTAGACCATCAGGGAGCTCCTACGAGCAGTACTTC. Translating it yields CATRPSGSSYEQYF.

This clone was seen only a few times. The chain has TRBV5-1 and TRBJ1-1, with a possible D match to TRBD1 (5 bases). This CDR3 comprises 16 residues. V was shortened by 0 bases and J by 4 bases, with 16 bases between the two germline ends. CDR1 SGHRS and CDR2 YFSETQ come from the germline V gene. The CDR3 bases are TGCGCCAGCAGCTTGGTGGGCAGGGACGTTTTCACTGAAGCTTTCTTT. It codes for CASSLVGRDVFTEAFF.